The 14 T cell receptor beta chains given below trace back to one sample, sequenced in a study of regulatory and conventional T cells in RAG deficiency. The sorted conventional CD4+ T cells were CD25-low and CD127-high, with genomic DNA sequenced. The assay was immunoSEQ multiplex PCR, and TCRdb's table has in-frame clones only and misses some. The sample holds roughly 45,000 clones; more than 80% are singletons and the top ten take 0.51%. This sample also appeared in a second study, on regulatory T cells. As that study records: The primer mix had 52 TRBV and 13 TRBJ primers.

Sequencing was performed on CD4+ effector T cells sorted from blood. Source of these receptors: a human donor in good health.

This chain uses TRBV28 with TRBJ1-1; weak D call: TRBD1 (6 bases). This CDR3 region has 15 residues. The V gene lost 11 bases and the J gene lost 4 bases, with 23 bases spanning the gap. Germline assignment: CDR1 MDHEN and CDR2 SYDVKM. CDR3 amino acids: CAAPGGPGESTEAFF. DNA of the CDR3: TGTGCCGCCCCGGGGGGCCCAGGTGAGAGCACTGAAGCTTTCTTT.

The genes are TRBV6-1 and TRBJ1-2; the D is unclear. This CDR3 has 15 residues. Germline-derived CDR1 and CDR2 are MNHNS and SASEGT. Trimming stripped 0 bases from V and 0 bases from J, with 8 bases between. The CDR3 DNA reads as TGTGCCAGCAGTGAAGCGCACAGCTCTAACTATGGCTACACCTTC. Its protein is CASSEAHSSNYGYTF.

The J gene is TRBJ1-1, the V gene TRBV11-1; no definite D call. V lost 3 bases and J lost 2, with 10 bases in between. The CDR3 length is 14 residues. Germline assignment: CDR1 SGHAT and CDR2 FQDESV (reference sequence). The CDR3 is CASSFSGINTEAFF. CDR3 DNA: TGTGCCAGCAGCTTTTCGGGGATAAACACTGAAGCTTTCTTT.

The gene calls are TRBV5-1 and TRBJ2-5; D call uncertain. Trimming took 0 bases from V and 4 from J, leaving 13 bases between them. The germline V gene has CDR1 SGHRS and CDR2 YFSETQ. The CDR3 runs 15 residues. The CDR3 reads CASSLGRAVGETQYF. CDR3 nucleotides: TGCGCCAGCAGCTTGGGCCGGGCCGTGGGAGAGACCCAGTACTTC. The entire variable domain, with the rest obtained from reference TRBV5-1 and TRBJ2-5, is as follows: KAGVTQTPRYLIKTRGQQVTLSCSPISGHRSVSWYQQTPGQGLQFLFEYFSETQRNKGNFPGRFSGRQFSNSRSEMNVSTLELGDSALYLCASSLGRAVGETQYFGPGTRLLVL.

The DNA of the CDR3 is TGTGCCAGCAGCCCGGGACTAGCGGGCCTGAGCTCCTACGAGCAGTACTTC. Protein product: CASSPGLAGLSSYEQYF. The chain recombines TRBV28 with TRBJ2-7, with TRBD2 matching over 12 bases. Germline V gives CDR1 MDHEN, CDR2 SYDVKM. The V and J ends lost 6 bases and 0 bases, in that order; junction bases with no gene match: 9. This CDR3 is 17 amino acids long.

The chain has TRBV7-3 and TRBJ2-3; D ambiguous. Per germline, CDR1 SGHTA and CDR2 FQGTGA. Trimming pared 0 bases from V and 2 bases from J, leaving 6 bases between. The CDR3 spans 14 residues. The CDR3 protein is CASSLTPLTDTQYF. Written as DNA, the CDR3 is TGTGCCAGCAGCTTAACACCACTCACAGATACGCAGTATTTT.

The chain is built from TRBV7-2 and TRBJ1-1; possible D gene TRBD1, 5 bases. V was cut by 4 bases and J by 5 bases, with 14 bases left in between. This CDR3 is 14 amino acids long. In germline, CDR1 is SGHTA, CDR2 FQGNSA. As DNA, the CDR3 is TGTGCCAGCAGCTCCAGGGTGTCGGGTACTGAAGCTTTCTTT. This encodes CASSSRVSGTEAFF.

The chain recombines TRBV14 with TRBJ1-3; the D is unclear. Trimming cost V 6 bases and J 4 bases, with 16 bases left between them. Germline V gene data show CDR1 as SGHDN and CDR2 as FVKESK. The CDR3 contains 15 residues. This CDR3 reads CASRPSGSAGNTIYF. CDR3 nucleotide sequence: TGTGCCAGCAGGCCTTCCGGATCTGCCGGAAACACCATATATTTT. The variable domain in full, with the rest retrieved from reference TRBV14 and TRBJ1-3, is EAGVTQFPSHSVIEKGQTVTLRCDPISGHDNLYWYRRVMGKEIKFLLHFVKESKQDESGMPNNRFLAERTGGTYSTLKVQPAELEDSGVYFCASRPSGSAGNTIYFGEGSWLTVV.

The CDR3 nucleotides read TGCGCCAGCAGTGGTCAAGCGGGGCAGCCCCAGCATTTT. Translated, it gives CASSGQAGQPQHF. The chain uses TRBV10-2 and TRBJ1-5, with no clear D. The V end lost 4 bases, the J end lost 7 bases, and 11 bases lay between the germline ends. Per the germline V gene, CDR1 is WSHSY and CDR2 is SAAADI. This CDR3 spans 13 amino acids.

The chain uses TRBV9 and TRBJ1-2, with D tentatively TRBD1 (5 bases). The V gene lost 0 bases and the J gene lost 0 bases, with 15 bases spanning the gap. This CDR3 has 17 amino acids. The V gene's germline CDR1 is SGDLS and CDR2 YYNGEE. The DNA for the CDR3 is TGTGCCAGCAGCGTAGCAAGGAGGTGGGACTCTAACTATGGCTACACCTTC. It is translated as CASSVARRWDSNYGYTF.

This chain links TRBV5-6 with TRBJ2-5; perhaps D is TRBD1 or TRBD2 (5 bases each). This CDR3 spans 16 amino acids. The germline V and J ends were trimmed by 1 base and 0 bases, with 13 bases remaining between them. CDR1 and CDR2 (germline): SGHDT, YYEEEE. The CDR3 DNA is TGTGCCAGCAGCTTGCTGGGGACCGGGGACCAAGAGACCCAGTACTTC. It translates to CASSLLGTGDQETQYF.

This chain connects TRBV18 to TRBJ2-2; no reliable D call. Trimming took off 6 bases at V and 6 bases at J, with 8 bases between the two ends. This CDR3 region has 12 residues. Germline CDR1 and CDR2: KGHSH and LQKENI. The CDR3, as DNA: TGTGCCAGCTCTCTACCGTCCGGGGAGCTGTTTTTT. The encoded protein is CASSLPSGELFF.

The chain links TRBV19 to TRBJ1-1, with D possibly being TRBD1 (6 bases). CDR3 size: 14 residues. Trimming stripped 7 bases from V and 0 bases from J, with 12 bases between. The V gene's germline CDR1 is LNHDA and CDR2 SQIVND (reference sequence). This chain's CDR3 is CASKRDNLNTEAFF. The CDR3 DNA sequence: TGTGCCAGTAAAAGGGACAACTTGAACACTGAAGCTTTCTTT.

The V and J genes are TRBV28 and TRBJ1-2; 7 bases are shared with TRBD1. V lost 1 base and J lost 7; bases outside the gene matches: 6. The CDR3 sequence is 14 residues long. CDR1 is MDHEN, CDR2 SYDVKM, per germline. As DNA, the CDR3 is TGTGCCAGCAGTTTATCCGGGACAGTTCGTGGCTACACCTTC. Translated: CASSLSGTVRGYTF.